This paragraph reports one T cell receptor beta chain. This clonotype was counted at least ten times. Its antigen specificity is not known. No base quality information exists; no much larger clone differs at one position. This entry comes from a study of T cells in Graves' hyperthyroidism and ophthalmopathy (dated by TCRdb to 2018 to 2020). As for the study more broadly: Peripheral blood was sampled at the time of initial diagnosis, prior to any treatment. Prospective prediction of ophthalmopathy was tested in an independent validation cohort consisting of some 19 hyperthyroidism patients and approximately 16 patients who later progressed to ophthalmopathy. A discovery cohort of about a hundred patients, 43 with Graves' ophthalmopathy and 57 with stable Graves' hyperthyroidism, was used to find distinguishing TCR V-J signatures. Thyroid tissue and blood T-cell repertoires from more than five Graves' hyperthyroidism patients were also compared in the study. The paper describes TCR Vbeta CDR3 sequencing of 120 to 150 peripheral blood samples, made up of some 42 ophthalmopathy patients, approximately 73 hyperthyroidism patients and 17 progressor patients. The approximately 97 discovery patients were randomly divided into training and test sets at a 7:3 ratio. After blood sampling, hyperthyroidism patients were treated with methimazole at a starting dose of 30 mg daily, and ophthalmopathy patients were treated with high-dose intravenous methylprednisolone. General conclusions and limits of the study: A model built on a 13 V-J signature distinguished ophthalmopathy from stable hyperthyroidism, reaching 87.88% sensitivity and 81.08% specificity in cross-validation and 80%/75% in testing. Most expanded thyroid clonotypes (frequency above 0.001) were also detected in blood, a finding suggesting that blood repertoires may reflect thyroid immune responses. In validation, progression to ophthalmopathy was predicted by the model with almost 71% sensitivity and 72.22% specificity, a median of about 6.8 months before onset. No statistical method was used to fix the sample size in advance, and group allocation was not hidden from the investigators.

In the ophthalmopathy patients, disease was moderately to severely active, with a Clinical Activity Score of 3 or more, a NOSPECS grade of 4 or more, and a duration of less than 3 months. Exclusion was applied to patients with uncontrolled infections, other autoimmune diseases, pregnancy or lactation. Diagnoses were established on the basis of clinical symptoms, serum thyroxine and TRAb, thyroid ultrasound, and orbital computed tomography. PBMCs were separated from about 10 ml of fresh peripheral blood using Ficoll-Paque density gradient centrifugation. Trizol reagent was used to extract total RNA, and RNA quality was then checked on an Agilent 2100 Bioanalyzer. According to the germline V gene, CDR1 reads SGHRS and CDR2 reads YFSETQ. The CDR3, cysteine through phenylalanine, is 15 amino acids long. Just the 45-base CDR3 DNA is kept, in frame starting at base 1. V was cut back by 0 bases and J by 1 base, leaving a gap of 7 bases between them.

The TCR beta CDR3 regions were amplified from the RNA transcripts. The TCR CDR3 was subjected to a first round of RT-PCR using the HTBI primer set and the Qiagen OneStep RT-PCR kit. Libraries were constructed in a second round of multiplex PCR, after which size selection and purification were carried out. The libraries were sequenced on an Illumina HiSeq2000 using paired-end 100 bp reads. Turning to the authors' computational methods: SOAPnuke was used to process the raw data, removing reads that contained adapters or uncalled bases, had a mean Phred below 15, or lacked an exact match to the constant primer or identifier. COPE v1.2.5 was used to merge high-quality paired reads, and clonotypes were defined as unique nucleotide sequences. Clonotypes were aligned to IMGT TRBV, TRBD and TRBJ reference segments using MiTCR v1.1. The analysis was restricted to V-J combinations with a frequency above 0.0001, which together covered just over 98% of the repertoires. A TCS score was defined as the ratio of F50 (clonal expansion) to E x V (chaos), with BLOSUM62-based TCRdist applied between CDR3 peptides within each V-J. Welch's t-statistics and random forest reduced just over 500 V-J features to roughly 13, which were used in a naive Bayes classifier (R e1071). The public sequencing data were trimmed at Q25 with fastp and processed into clonotypes with MiXCR by TCRdb, which kept only in-frame beta chains. Rows are combined by CDR3 protein, so each entry shows the most common genes and DNA. None of the V and J calls come from the authors' own analysis; TCRdb made them. The sample includes approximately 400,000 distinct CDR3 sequences, with about an eighth observed a single time. Around 27% of the sample rests with the top ten.

The TCR was taken from a man between 45 and 60 years old with Graves' ophthalmopathy. The V and J genes are TRBV5-1 and TRBJ2-2, with no confident D gene call. Sequencing was done on a sample of blood. The sequenced DNA: TGCGCCAGCAGCTTGGGGACCTTGAACACCGGGGAGCTGTTTTTT. Its coded protein is CASSLGTLNTGELFF.